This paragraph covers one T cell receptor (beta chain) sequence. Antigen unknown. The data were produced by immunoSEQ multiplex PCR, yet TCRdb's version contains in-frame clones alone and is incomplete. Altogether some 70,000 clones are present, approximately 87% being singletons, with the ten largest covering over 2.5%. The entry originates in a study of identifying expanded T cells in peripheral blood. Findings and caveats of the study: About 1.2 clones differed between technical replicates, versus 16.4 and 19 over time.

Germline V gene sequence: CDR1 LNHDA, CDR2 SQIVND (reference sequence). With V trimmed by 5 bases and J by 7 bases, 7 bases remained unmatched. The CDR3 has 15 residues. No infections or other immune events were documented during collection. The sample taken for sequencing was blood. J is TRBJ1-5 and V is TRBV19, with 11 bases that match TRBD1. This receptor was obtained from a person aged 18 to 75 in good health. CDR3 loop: CASSWTGGAGQPQHF. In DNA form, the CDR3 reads TGTGCCAGTAGTTGGACAGGGGGCGCGGGGCAGCCCCAGCATTTT.